This TCR beta chain was identified during a study of T cell responses to AZD1222 COVID-19 vaccine. The assay was immunoSEQ multiplex PCR, and TCRdb's table has in-frame clones only and misses some. The sample shows 100,000 to 150,000 clones, approximately 85% of them seen only once. The CDR3 spans 14 residues. Germline loops: CDR1 SGDLS, CDR2 YYNGEE. Trimming pared 0 bases from V and 2 bases from J, leaving 9 bases between. The rearrangement joins TRBV9 to TRBJ2-7; no firm D call. This TCR came from an adult in good health. This specimen was peripheral blood, taken on day 0 of AZD1222 vaccination. In DNA, the CDR3 is TGTGCCAGCAGCGTAGACGTCAGCACCTACGAGCAGTACTTC. Its protein product is CASSVDVSTYEQYF.